A single sample gave rise to the 25 T cell receptor beta chains below, sequenced in a study of response to subunit inactivated influenza vaccine. TCRdb processed the RT-PCR reads anew with MiXCR; each CDR3 protein has one entry. This sample has 150,000 to 200,000 distinct CDR3 sequences, with around a tenth found just once. The source was non-naive T cells sorted from PBMCs, collected on the day of vaccination. Receptors originate from a man in his fifties who received an inactivated influenza vaccine.

In this sample, this clonotype turned up a few times. The V gene is TRBV24-1, the J gene TRBJ2-1; TRBD2 matches at 8 bases. Germline V lookup: CDR1 KGHDR, CDR2 SFDVKD. The CDR3 totals 16 residues. J gave up 7 bases and V 3 bases, and 10 bases lay outside the gene matches. CDR3 nucleotide sequence: TGTGCCACCAGTGATCCCGGGACTAGGACTGGGAATGAGCAGTTCTTC. It encodes CATSDPGTRTGNEQFF.

The gene calls are TRBV12-3 or TRBV12-4 and TRBJ1-1, with 7 bases that match TRBD1. V shed 7 bases, J shed 3 bases, and the junction held 5 bases outside the gene matches. CDR3 length equals 13 residues. CDR3 DNA: TGTGCCAGCACCCGGACAGGAGACACTGAAGCTTTCTTT. Translating gives CASTRTGDTEAFF.

By sample fraction, this clonotype is medium-sized (0.01 to 0.1%). The chain links TRBV28 to TRBJ1-5; D ambiguous. The CDR3 totals 14 residues. Germline CDR1 MDHEN, CDR2 SYDVKM. V was shortened by 6 bases and J by 0 bases, with 9 bases between the two germline ends. The CDR3 region is CASSLGGSNQPQHF. CDR3 in DNA: TGTGCCAGCAGCCTTGGCGGTAGCAATCAGCCCCAGCATTTT.

V gene TRBV21-1 combines with J gene TRBJ2-7. TRBV21-1 is marked as a pseudogene. The CDR3 spans 13 residues. DNA for the CDR3: TGTGCCAGCAGCAAAGGGTGGCTGCGCGAGCAGTACTTC. It encodes CASSKGWLREQYF.

The chain joins TRBV4-1 to TRBJ1-1; weak D call: TRBD1 (6 bases). CDR1 is MGHRA, CDR2 YSYEKL, per germline. This CDR3 comprises 15 residues. The ends were cut back, 0 bases at V and 1 base at J, with 9 bases in the middle. The CDR3 reads CASSQEPTGNTEAFF. CDR3 in DNA: TGCGCCAGCAGCCAAGAGCCGACAGGGAACACTGAAGCTTTCTTT.

The table lists this clonotype with a few counts. The V and J genes are TRBV6-2 or TRBV6-3 and TRBJ2-7, with 7 bases identical to TRBD2. V gave up 2 bases and J gave up 3 bases; unmatched junction bases: 1. Germline V gene sequence: CDR1 MNHEY, CDR2 SVGEGT. This CDR3 is 13 amino acids long. CDR3 residues: CASSYGGDYEQYF. For the CDR3, the DNA is TGTGCCAGCAGTTACGGGGGGGACTACGAGCAGTACTTC.

This clonotype has only a few counts. The chain is built from TRBV7-2 and TRBJ2-7; D assignment may be TRBD1 or TRBD2 (5 bases each). Germline assignment: CDR1 SGHTA and CDR2 FQGNSA. V dropped 1 base and J dropped 3 bases, with 10 bases sitting between them. The CDR3 contains 14 residues. CDR3 sequence (DNA): TGTGCCAGCAGCTTAGGGGGGATGGGCTACGAGCAGTACTTC. This encodes CASSLGGMGYEQYF.

This clonotype was found a few times. The rearrangement uses TRBV4-3 and TRBJ2-1; 9 nucleotides agree with TRBD2. The CDR3 length is 16 residues. Looked up from germline, CDR1 is LGHNA and CDR2 is YSLEER. V gave up 0 bases and J gave up 5 bases; unmatched junction bases: 5. The CDR3 is CASSQDVAGVHNEQFF. CDR3 coding DNA: TGCGCCAGCAGCCAAGATGTAGCGGGAGTCCACAATGAGCAGTTCTTC.

A few counts support this clonotype. The chain couples TRBV11-2 to TRBJ2-1, with unresolved D. In germline, CDR1 is SGHAT, CDR2 FQNNGV. V was cut by 5 bases and J by 4 bases, with 15 bases left in between. The CDR3 consists of 15 residues. The CDR3 sequence is CASSVRFGPYNEQFF. CDR3 nucleotide sequence: TGTGCCAGCAGCGTAAGGTTCGGACCTTACAATGAGCAGTTCTTC.

This clonotype has only a few counts. The CDR3 bases are TGTGCCAGCAGTTTAAATGCGGGAGTGTTGGAGACCCAGTACTTC. It specifies CASSLNAGVLETQYF. The chain recombines TRBV27 with TRBJ2-5, with TRBD2 identical over 7 bases. The CDR3 runs to 15 residues. Trimming cost V 2 bases and J 5 bases; bases outside gene matches: 8. The germline gives CDR1 MNHEY, CDR2 SMNVEV (reference sequence).

The chain has TRBV5-4 and TRBJ2-6; the match to TRBD1 covers 9 bases. The CDR3 consists of 17 residues. The trim removed 1 base at V and 4 bases at J, leaving 6 bases unmatched. Germline V gives CDR1 SGHNT, CDR2 YYREEE (reference sequence). CDR3: CASSLRRTGAGANVLTF. The CDR3 coding sequence is TGTGCCAGCAGCTTGAGGCGGACAGGGGCAGGGGCCAACGTCCTGACTTTC.

The sample holds a few counts of this clonotype. This chain links TRBV14 with TRBJ1-1; no firm D call. Germline CDR1 reads SGHDN; CDR2 reads FVKESK. The V end lost 4 bases, the J end lost 0 bases, and 6 bases lay between the germline ends. The CDR3 is 13 residues long. The CDR3: CASSPGVNTEAFF. CDR3 nucleotides: TGTGCCAGCAGCCCTGGGGTGAACACTGAAGCTTTCTTT.

The rearrangement joins TRBV3-1 to TRBJ1-1; D is unclear. CDR3 length: 13 amino acids. Germline-derived CDR1 and CDR2 are LGHDT and YNNKEL (reference sequence). The V end was cut by 1 base, the J end by 3 bases, with 6 bases between. CDR3 loop: CASSQAGYTEAFF. The CDR3 nucleotides are TGTGCCAGCAGCCAAGCGGGTTACACTGAAGCTTTCTTT.

At least ten counts were recorded for this clonotype. This rearrangement joins TRBV3-1 to TRBJ2-3, with 7 positions matching TRBD1. V gave up 1 base and J gave up 2 bases; unmatched junction bases: 6. This CDR3 comprises 16 residues. CDR1 is LGHDT and CDR2 is YNNKEL in the germline V gene (reference sequence). CDR3 sequence: CASSQGRGGYTDTQYF. The DNA of the CDR3 is TGTGCCAGCAGCCAAGGCAGAGGGGGCTACACAGATACGCAGTATTTT.

J is TRBJ2-7 and V is TRBV2; 7 bases line up with TRBD2. CDR1 and CDR2 (germline): SNHLY, FYNNEI. CDR3 size: 14 residues. V was clipped by 4 bases and J by 3 bases; unmatched bases: 6. The CDR3 DNA sequence: TGTGCCAGCAGTGTCCCGGGAGGTAGCTACGAGCAGTACTTC. Translating it yields CASSVPGGSYEQYF.

This clonotype was found many times. The chain employs TRBV6-5 and TRBJ2-1, with 7 nucleotides matching TRBD2. The ends lost 4 bases at V and 2 bases at J; junction bases unmatched: 5. This CDR3 region has 15 residues. Germline CDR1 reads MNHEY; CDR2 reads SVGAGI. The CDR3 DNA reads TGTGCCAGCAGTTCACGGGAGGACCCCTACAATGAGCAGTTCTTC. Its translation is CASSSREDPYNEQFF.

The chain employs TRBV21-1 and TRBJ1-5. TRBV21-1 is a listed pseudogene. The CDR3 loop spans 12 amino acids. CDR3: CASPKSNQPQHF. CDR3 bases: TGTGCCAGTCCTAAGAGCAATCAGCCCCAGCATTTT.

This clonotype was detected ten times or more. The rearrangement joins TRBV15 to TRBJ1-4, with D possibly matching TRBD1 (6 bases). Germline V gives CDR1 LNHNV, CDR2 YYDKDF (reference sequence). V lost 2 bases and J lost 11, with 21 bases in between. This CDR3 region has 16 residues. Here the CDR3 DNA reads TGTGCCACCAGCAGACCCTCGGAGGGGGGTTCGGCGAAACTGTTTTTT. As protein: CATSRPSEGGSAKLFF.

In its sample, this clonotype was seen many times. The chain links TRBV18 to TRBJ1-5; D unclear. Germline CDR1 and CDR2: KGHSH and LQKENI. This CDR3 has 14 residues. Trimming left V 2 bases short and J 0 bases short, with 5 bases between. CDR3 protein: CASSPSGSNQPQHF. CDR3 DNA: TGTGCCAGCTCACCATCGGGTAGCAATCAGCCCCAGCATTTT.

This clonotype was seen many times. The genes are TRBV27 and TRBJ2-7; no definite D call. Trimming cost V 6 bases and J 3 bases, with 15 bases left between them. CDR3 length equals 14 residues. The germline V gene has CDR1 MNHEY and CDR2 SMNVEV (reference sequence). The CDR3 loop reads CASSPALENYEQYF. The CDR3 nucleotides read TGTGCCAGCAGCCCAGCCCTAGAAAACTACGAGCAGTACTTC.

This clonotype occurred many times. This chain uses TRBV6-1 with TRBJ2-3; D possibly matches TRBD1 or TRBD2 (5 bases each). V lost 1 base and J lost 6, with 11 bases in between. CDR3 length: 14 amino acids. From germline, CDR1 is MNHNS and CDR2 SASEGT. The DNA of the CDR3 is TGTGCCAGCAGTGAAGGACTATGGGGCGATACGCAGTATTTT. It translates to CASSEGLWGDTQYF.

This clonotype was recorded many times. This chain joins TRBV12-3 or TRBV12-4 and TRBJ2-1, with D possibly matching TRBD2 (5 bases). The CDR3 has 12 residues. Trimming cost V 6 bases and J 10 bases, with 13 bases left between them. CDR3 coding DNA: TGTGCCAGCAGCCGCGCGGGCAGGGAGCAGTTCTTC. Its protein product is CASSRAGREQFF.

This clonotype occurred a few times. V and J are TRBV5-1 and TRBJ2-2; 8 bases fit TRBD2. The CDR3 covers 18 residues. Germline lookup yields CDR1 SGHRS and CDR2 YFSETQ. Trimming removed 0 bases from V and 6 bases from J; junction bases left unmatched: 13. CDR3 sequence: CASSLVYRGTRSAGELFF. CDR3 in DNA: TGCGCCAGCAGCTTGGTCTATAGGGGGACTAGATCGGCCGGGGAGCTGTTTTTT.

This clonotype has more than one count but fewer than ten. J is TRBJ2-3 and V is TRBV6-5; no firm D call. V lost 0 bases and J lost 3, with 10 bases in between. CDR3 length: 15 residues. CDR1 is MNHEY, CDR2 SVGAGI, per germline. CDR3 DNA: TGTGCCAGCAGTTACTCAGTACTGCCTACAGATACGCAGTATTTT. This encodes CASSYSVLPTDTQYF.

In this sample, this clonotype turned up many times. The V and J genes are TRBV7-2 and TRBJ2-1; D is unresolved. Germline V gene data show CDR1 as SGHTA and CDR2 as FQGNSA. This CDR3 is 16 amino acids long. V lost 4 bases to trimming and J lost 4 bases, with 17 bases between them. DNA for the CDR3: TGTGCCAGCAGCTCAGACCTTCGAATACCTTACAATGAGCAGTTCTTC. Translated, it gives CASSSDLRIPYNEQFF. Full variable domain (rest looked up from reference TRBV7-2 and TRBJ2-1): GAGVSQSPSNKVTEKGKDVELRCDPISGHTALYWYRQSLGQGLEFLIYFQGNSAPDKSGLPSDRFSAERTGGSVSTLTIQRTQQEDSAVYLCASSSDLRIPYNEQFFGPGTRLTVL.